These 22 T cell receptor beta chains came from one sample sequenced in a study of T cell repertoires in cytomegalovirus infection. TCRdb fed the reads into MiXCR, producing one record per CDR3 protein. The sample shows fewer than 300,000 distinct CDR3 sequences, about a quarter of them seen only once. The source material was PBMCs. These receptors originate from a human donor in good health (CMV status not recorded). Some clones in this sample may be carry-over from other donors' samples.

The chain joins TRBV28 to TRBJ2-7; TRBD1 matches at 9 bases. This CDR3 has 13 residues. Germline V CDR1 and CDR2: MDHEN, SYDVKM. With V trimmed by 4 bases and J by 10 bases, 8 bases remained unmatched. CDR3 sequence: CASSSGQGNNQYF. The CDR3 DNA is TGTGCCAGCAGTTCGGGACAGGGAAACAACCAGTACTTC.

The chain is built from TRBV23-1 and TRBJ1-5; 10 bases are shared with TRBD1. TRBV23-1 is an ORF, with its function uncertain. The ends lost 0 bases at V and 0 bases at J; junction bases unmatched: 17. The CDR3 totals 22 residues. DNA for the CDR3: TGCGCCAGCAGTCAATCTTTGGGGATCGCGGACAGGGGGATTTATAGCAATCAGCCCCAGCATTTT. Translated, it gives CASSQSLGIADRGIYSNQPQHF.

This clonotype was counted a few times. This chain uses TRBV19 with TRBJ2-1; TRBD2 aligns across 16 bases. With 6 bases clipped from V and 6 bases from J, the junction kept 2 bases outside the gene matches. Germline CDR1 reads LNHDA; CDR2 reads SQIVND (reference sequence). This CDR3 is 15 amino acids long. The CDR3 DNA reads TGTGCCAGTAGGGGACTAGCGGGGGGGCGCAATGAGCAGTTCTTC. As protein: CASRGLAGGRNEQFF. The full variable domain, with the rest looked up from reference TRBV19 and TRBJ2-1, is DGGITQSPKYLFRKEGQNVTLSCEQNLNHDAMYWYRQDPGQGLRLIYYSQIVNDFQKGDIAEGYSVSREKKESFPLTVTSAQKNPTAFYLCASRGLAGGRNEQFFGPGTRLTVL.

The gene calls are TRBV28 and TRBJ2-3; 10 nucleotides agree with TRBD2. The V segment lost 3 bases and the J segment 2 bases; nucleotides outside the gene matches: 8. The CDR3 contains 17 residues. Looked up from germline, CDR1 is MDHEN and CDR2 is SYDVKM. CDR3: CASSFASGGRITDTQYF. The CDR3 DNA sequence: TGTGCCAGCAGTTTTGCTAGCGGGGGACGTATCACAGATACGCAGTATTTT.

This clonotype was observed a single time. The chain employs TRBV29-1 and TRBJ2-2, with 7 positions matching TRBD1. Trimming cost V 6 bases and J 0 bases; bases outside gene matches: 7. The CDR3 has 15 amino acids. Germline loops: CDR1 SQVTM, CDR2 ANQGSEA. The DNA of the CDR3 is TGCAGCGTCGTTTCCGGGACAGCGAACACCGGGGAGCTGTTTTTT. Amino acids: CSVVSGTANTGELFF.

This clonotype has only one observation. The genes are TRBV2 and TRBJ1-2, with 7 bases fitting TRBD1. The CDR3 runs to 14 residues. The germline CDR1 and CDR2 sequences are SNHLY and FYNNEI. V lost 6 bases and J lost 6; bases outside the gene matches: 10. This CDR3 is CASRTEGARDGYTF. Written as DNA, the CDR3 is TGTGCCAGCAGGACGGAGGGGGCAAGGGATGGCTACACCTTC. The whole variable domain, remainder taken from reference TRBV2 and TRBJ1-2, is EPEVTQTPSHQVTQMGQEVILRCVPISNHLYFYWYRQILGQKVEFLVSFYNNEISEKSEIFDDQFSVERPDGSNFTLKIRSTKLEDSAMYFCASRTEGARDGYTFGSGTRLTVV.

This clonotype showed up just a few times. V is TRBV14 and J is TRBJ2-2; a possible D gene is TRBD1 (5 bases). Trimming removed 4 bases at V and 7 bases at J, with 10 bases between. CDR3 length equals 13 residues. Germline CDR1 is SGHDN and CDR2 is FVKESK. CDR3 nucleotide sequence: TGTGCCAGCAGCCGTCAGGGTGGCGGGGAGCTGTTTTTT. Translation: CASSRQGGGELFF.

V usage is TRBV28 and J usage is TRBJ1-2, with D uncertain. The CDR3 length is 12 residues. Trimming removed 4 bases from V and 11 bases from J, with 14 bases in between. CDR1 is MDHEN, CDR2 SYDVKM, per germline. CDR3 region: CASSSPTRSYTF. CDR3 in DNA: TGTGCCAGCAGTTCCCCCACAAGGTCTTACACCTTC.

This clonotype occurred a few times. The V call is TRBV6-1, the J call TRBJ1-5; 8 nucleotides align to TRBD1. V trimming: 6 bases; J trimming: 2 bases; junction bases outside the gene matches: 6. The CDR3 is made up of 15 amino acids. Germline CDR1 and CDR2: MNHNS and SASEGT. Here the CDR3 DNA reads TGTGCCAGCAGACCGACAGGGGTTGGCAATCAGCCCCAGCATTTT. It encodes CASRPTGVGNQPQHF.

The gene calls are TRBV7-2 and TRBJ2-5; 13 bases agree with TRBD2. The germline gives CDR1 SGHTA, CDR2 FQGNSA. Trimming took 3 bases from V and 4 from J; bases not matched to a gene: 2. This CDR3 comprises 15 residues. CDR3 sequence (DNA): TGTGCCAGCAGCTTCACTAGCGGGAGGGGAGAGACCCAGTACTTC. As protein: CASSFTSGRGETQYF.

The table lists this clonotype with a few counts. This sequence joins TRBV7-9 and TRBJ1-1, with D perhaps TRBD1 (5 bases). Germline lookup yields CDR1 SEHNR and CDR2 FQNEAQ (reference sequence). Trimming left V 3 bases short and J 6 bases short, with 8 bases between. The length of the CDR3 is 12 residues. The DNA of the CDR3 is TGTGCCAGCAGCTTTCGGGGGGCTGAAGCTTTCTTT. Encoded protein: CASSFRGAEAFF.

The genes are TRBV3-1 and TRBJ2-5, with TRBD1 matching 9 bases. Germline CDR1 reads LGHDT; CDR2 reads YNNKEL (reference sequence). This CDR3 contains 12 residues. Trimming removed 10 bases from V and 4 bases from J; junction bases left unmatched: 4. The CDR3 nucleotides read TGTGCCACTGGGACAGGGAGAGAGACCCAGTACTTC. This translates into CATGTGRETQYF.

This chain links TRBV19 with TRBJ1-6; D is uncertain. The length of the CDR3 is 13 residues. V dropped 7 bases and J dropped 5 bases, with 9 bases sitting between them. Germline loops: CDR1 LNHDA, CDR2 SQIVND (reference sequence). The CDR3, as DNA: TGTGCCAGTAAAGACCGAAATAATTCACCCCTCCACTTT. Its translation: CASKDRNNSPLHF.

CDR3 residues: CASSTRVYNEQFF. The CDR3 DNA sequence: TGTGCCAGCAGCACCAGGGTCTACAATGAGCAGTTCTTC. The rearrangement uses TRBV7-3 and TRBJ2-1; D might be TRBD1 (5 bases). V lost 5 bases to trimming and J lost 3 bases, with 8 bases between them. The germline V gene has CDR1 SGHTA and CDR2 FQGTGA. This CDR3 has 13 amino acids. Drawing the rest from reference TRBV7-3 and TRBJ2-1, the complete variable domain is GAGVSQTPSNKVTEKGKYVELRCDPISGHTALYWYRQSLGQGPEFLIYFQGTGAADDSGLPNDRFFAVRPEGSVSTLKIQRTERGDSAVYLCASSTRVYNEQFFGPGTRLTVL.

The rearrangement links TRBV6-1 to TRBJ1-5; 9 positions agree with TRBD1. This CDR3 has 17 residues. Per the germline V gene, CDR1 is MNHNS and CDR2 is SASEGT. With V trimmed by 7 bases and J by 0 bases, 10 bases remained unmatched. CDR3 residues: CASTARGQGISNQPQHF. The CDR3 nucleotides are TGTGCCAGCACCGCCCGGGGACAGGGAATTAGCAATCAGCCCCAGCATTTT.

This clonotype was counted at least ten times. This chain uses TRBV7-8 with TRBJ1-4, with D unclear. Trimming took 1 base from V and 8 from J, leaving 11 bases between them. Germline CDR1 and CDR2: SGHVS and FQNEAQ. The CDR3 loop spans 14 amino acids. Here the CDR3 DNA reads TGTGCCAGCAGCTTAGGGTGGGGTGGGGAAAAACTGTTTTTT. It is translated as CASSLGWGGEKLFF.

V is TRBV19 and J is TRBJ2-5, with D possibly being TRBD1 or TRBD2 (5 bases each). Germline CDR1 reads LNHDA; CDR2 reads SQIVND (reference sequence). V lost 7 bases to trimming and J lost 2 bases, with 20 bases between them. This CDR3 is built from 16 residues. The chain's CDR3 is CASTLPGTGQQETQYF. The DNA of the CDR3 is TGTGCCAGTACCCTCCCTGGGACGGGGCAACAAGAGACCCAGTACTTC.

This clonotype was seen a handful of times. The genes are TRBV20-1 and TRBJ1-6; 8 bases fit TRBD1. The CDR3 consists of 14 residues. The ends lost 3 bases at V and 4 bases at J; junction bases unmatched: 2. The germline CDR1 and CDR2 sequences are DFQATT and SNEGSKA (reference sequence). The CDR3 coding sequence is TGCAGTGCTAGTGGACAGGGATATAATTCACCCCTCCACTTT. It encodes CSASGQGYNSPLHF.

This sequence joins TRBV28 and TRBJ2-2; 8 nucleotides agree with TRBD2. Unmatched junction bases numbered 7, after V lost 6 bases and J lost 4 bases. In germline, CDR1 is MDHEN, CDR2 SYDVKM. CDR3 size: 15 residues. The CDR3, as DNA: TGTGCCAGCAGCCCGAAGCGGGGGCCCACCGGGGAGCTGTTTTTT. Encoded protein: CASSPKRGPTGELFF.

As concerns this clonotype: At one boundary the junction diverges from the germline segment, which might be a read error. The V call is TRBV4-1, the J call TRBJ2-7, with 12 positions matching TRBD1. From germline, CDR1 is MGHRA and CDR2 YSYEKL. This CDR3 spans 16 amino acids. CDR3 in amino acids: CASSQLGQGAAGEQYF. Written as DNA, the CDR3 is TGTGCCAGCAGCCAGCTGGGACAGGGGGCTGCTGGCGAGCAGTACTTC.

This clonotype showed up just a few times. The J gene is TRBJ2-3, the V gene TRBV11-2, with D perhaps TRBD1 or TRBD2 (5 bases each). Germline V gene data show CDR1 as SGHAT and CDR2 as FQNNGV. CDR3 size: 15 residues. Trimming shortened V by 4 bases and J by 0 bases, and 11 bases separated the two germline ends. CDR3 protein: CASSWGSGSTDTQYF. CDR3 bases: TGTGCCAGCAGCTGGGGGTCGGGGAGCACAGATACGCAGTATTTT.

The chain combines TRBV27 with TRBJ1-4, with TRBD1 as a possible D gene (6 bases). This CDR3 has 15 residues. V lost 6 bases and J 8 bases, leaving 19 bases between the germline ends. Germline-derived CDR1 and CDR2 are MNHEY and SMNVEV (reference sequence). This CDR3 is CASSPQRGAREKLFF. CDR3 nucleotide sequence: TGTGCCAGCAGCCCACAGCGGGGGGCGCGCGAAAAACTGTTTTTT.